Listed below are T cell receptor beta chains from one sample, sequenced in a study of CD8 T cells in Susac syndrome. TCRdb independently ran MiXCR on the immunoSEQ multiplex PCR reads; one entry per CDR3 protein. The sample lists around 280,000 distinct CDR3 sequences, just over 90% seen once, with 0.065% in the top ten. Sequenced material: CD4+ T cells from PBMCs. Receptors were obtained from a human donor with multiple sclerosis. The CDR3 runs from the conserved cysteine through the conserved F or W. D genes are given only for firm matches. Some rows have no size entry. The others give once, few or many, or a class for an expanded clone.

d_gene	abundance	v_gene	j_gene	CDR3nt	CDR3aa
NA	NA	TRBV29-1	TRBJ2-5	TGCAGCACTGGGACCATGGCCCGAGAGACCCAGTACTTC	CSTGTMARETQYF
TRBD1	NA	TRBV5-6	TRBJ1-6	TGTGCCAGCAGCCGAGACAGGGGGCTACGGGCCTATAATTCACCCCTCCACTTT	CASSRDRGLRAYNSPLHF
NA	NA	TRBV6-1	TRBJ1-1	TGTGCCAGCAGAAAGGGTAGCTTGAACACTGAAGCTTTCTTT	CASRKGSLNTEAFF
NA	NA	TRBV18	TRBJ2-7	TGTGCCAGCTCACACAGGGTCGACAGACACGAGCAGTACTTC	CASSHRVDRHEQYF
TRBD1	NA	TRBV7-7	TRBJ2-7	TGTGCTAGCAGCTTGTTCGCAGGGGGCACCTACGAGCAGTACTTC	CASSLFAGGTYEQYF
NA	NA	TRBV12-3/TRBV12-4	TRBJ1-1	TGTGCCAGCAGAAGAAACACTGAAGCTTTCTTT	CASRRNTEAFF
TRBD1	NA	TRBV5-4	TRBJ1-2	TGTGCCAGCAGAACCGGGACAGGGGGCGCGTTTGGCTACACCTTC	CASRTGTGGAFGYTF
NA	NA	TRBV13	TRBJ2-2	TGTGCCAGCAGCTTACCGGTGCAGGGGACGGACACCGGGGAGCTGTTTTTT	CASSLPVQGTDTGELFF
TRBD1	NA	TRBV20-1	TRBJ2-7	TGCAGTGCTAGAGATGAATCCCAGGGGGCACCCTACGAGCAGTACTTC	CSARDESQGAPYEQYF
NA	NA	TRBV29-1	TRBJ1-1	TGCAGCGCCCTGGTAGGGGCTGGCACTGAAGCTTTCTTT	CSALVGAGTEAFF
TRBD1	once	TRBV20-1	TRBJ1-5	TGCAGTGCTAGGGATACAGGGACAGGGCGTCGGCCCCAGCATTTT	CSARDTGTGRRPQHF
NA	NA	TRBV6-1	TRBJ1-2	TGTGCCAGCAGTGAGCAGGGGTATGGCTACACCTTC	CASSEQGYGYTF
NA	NA	TRBV25-1	TRBJ2-2	TGTGCCAGCAGTGAATTTACAGGGTACACCGGGGAGCTGTTTTTT	CASSEFTGYTGELFF
NA	NA	TRBV5-1	TRBJ1-2	TGCGCCAGCAGCTTGGGACAGTCCGACTATGGCTACACCTTC	CASSLGQSDYGYTF
NA	NA	TRBV10-3	TRBJ2-7	TGTGCCATCAGTGAAGAAGGGACACTCTACGAGCAGTACTTC	CAISEEGTLYEQYF
TRBD2	NA	TRBV3-1	TRBJ2-2	TGTGCCAGCAGCCCGGGAGATAGCGGGAGCATCGACACCGGGGAGCTGTTTTTT	CASSPGDSGSIDTGELFF
NA	NA	TRBV20-1	TRBJ2-1	TGCAGTGCTAGAGAATGGCTCCGACAAACCTACAATGAGCAGTTCTTC	CSAREWLRQTYNEQFF
TRBD1	NA	TRBV29-1	TRBJ2-7	TGCAGCGTCGGTAGCAACAGGGGGAGGTACTTC	CSVGSNRGRYF
NA	NA	TRBV5-1	TRBJ1-1	TGCGCCAGCAGCTTGGCCGGACCCCTTCGGATAGCTTTCTTT	CASSLAGPLRIAFF
TRBD1	NA	TRBV4-1	TRBJ2-2	TGCGCCAGCAGCCGTTTGGGACAGGGGGTTCTTGCCGGGGAGCTGTTTTTT	CASSRLGQGVLAGELFF
NA	NA	TRBV5-1	TRBJ2-7	TGCGCCAGCAGCTTCGCGGGGCCCGACCCTTTCTACGAGCAGTACTTC	CASSFAGPDPFYEQYF
TRBD1	NA	TRBV15	TRBJ2-2	TGTGCCACCACCCCGGGACAGCACACCGGGGAGCTGTTTTTT	CATTPGQHTGELFF
NA	NA	TRBV7-6	TRBJ1-4	TGTGCCAGCAGCTTAGCGCCGGCGGGAAAACTGTTTTTT	CASSLAPAGKLFF
NA	NA	TRBV28	TRBJ1-3	TGTGCCAGCAGTTTGCACGGAACCTCTGGAAACACCATATATTTT	CASSLHGTSGNTIYF
TRBD2	NA	TRBV29-1	TRBJ2-1	TGCAGCGTTGTTCTAGCGGGGGCCTACAATGAGCAGTTCTTC	CSVVLAGAYNEQFF
NA	NA	TRBV25-1	TRBJ1-4	TGTGCCAGCAGTGAATATTTTTCCCTCGGGGGGCGTAATGAAAAACTGTTTTTT	CASSEYFSLGGRNEKLFF
TRBD1	few	TRBV29-1	TRBJ2-7	TGCAGCGTGGACCGAATCGGACAGGGAGATTCCGGGCAGTACTTC	CSVDRIGQGDSGQYF
NA	NA	TRBV6-1	TRBJ2-3	TGTGCCAGCAAGGTGGGTCCTGGCACAGATACGCAGTATTTT	CASKVGPGTDTQYF
NA	NA	TRBV5-1	TRBJ1-1	TGCGCCAGCAGCTTGGAGCAGGGTCGGCGCGCTGAAGCTTTCTTT	CASSLEQGRRAEAFF
NA	NA	TRBV19	TRBJ2-1	TGTGCCAGTAAGCTTGACGGTGGCAATGAGCAGTTCTTC	CASKLDGGNEQFF
TRBD2	NA	TRBV7-8	TRBJ2-7	TGTGCCAGCAGCTCGCGGGCGGGAGGAGCTACTTACTTC	CASSSRAGGATYF
TRBD2	NA	TRBV29-1	TRBJ2-1	TGCAGCGTGCGACATAGGACTAGCGGGGAGATCCCCAACAATGAGCAGTTCTTC	CSVRHRTSGEIPNNEQFF
NA	NA	TRBV3-1	TRBJ2-4	TGTGCCAGCAGCCAAGCGGGGGCCCTAGCCAAAAACATTCAGTACTTC	CASSQAGALAKNIQYF
NA	NA	TRBV5-1	TRBJ2-7	TGCGCCAGCAGCTTGGGGCCCTCTTCGGGGGAGCAGTACTTC	CASSLGPSSGEQYF
NA	once	TRBV9	TRBJ2-5	TGTGCCAGCAGCGTAGAGGGAGGTCCAGTTGGGGAGACCCAGTACTTC	CASSVEGGPVGETQYF
TRBD1	NA	TRBV12-3/TRBV12-4	TRBJ1-5	TGTGCCAGCAAGACAGGGGCGGGTCAGCCCCAGCATTTT	CASKTGAGQPQHF
NA	NA	TRBV6-5	TRBJ1-6	TGTGCCAGCAGTTACCGGCAGACCTCCAATTCACCCCTCCACTTT	CASSYRQTSNSPLHF
TRBD1	NA	TRBV13	TRBJ1-2	TGTGCCAGCAGCACCGGACAGGGAACGCGTGGCTACACCTTC	CASSTGQGTRGYTF
NA	NA	TRBV7-2	TRBJ2-4	TGTGCCAGCAGTTCACAAGGGAACATTCAGTACTTC	CASSSQGNIQYF
NA	NA	TRBV29-1	TRBJ2-3	TGCAGCGTTGGCGGCGGAGCTAGCACAGATACGCAGTATTTT	CSVGGGASTDTQYF
NA	NA	TRBV5-1	TRBJ2-3	TGCGCCAGCAGCTTTGACCGTCGGGCGGATACGCAGTATTTT	CASSFDRRADTQYF
NA	NA	TRBV4-1	TRBJ1-5	TGCGCCAGCAGCCAACTCGGGGGCATTGGCCCCCAGCATTTT	CASSQLGGIGPQHF
TRBD2	NA	TRBV7-2	TRBJ2-7	TGTGCCAGCAGCTTTCGCGGGGGGCTGGGACTAGCTGACACCTACGAGCAGTACTTC	CASSFRGGLGLADTYEQYF
TRBD1	NA	TRBV3-1	TRBJ2-5	TGTGCCAGCAGCCGTAATTGGGGACAGTACCAAGAGACCCAGTACTTC	CASSRNWGQYQETQYF
NA	NA	TRBV4-1	TRBJ2-7	TGCGCCAGCAGCCAAAGAGTGGGCCTTTACGAGCAGTACTTC	CASSQRVGLYEQYF
TRBD1	NA	TRBV7-9	TRBJ1-2	TGTGCCAGCAGCTCCGACAGGGGGACGTACTATGGCTACACCTTC	CASSSDRGTYYGYTF
NA	NA	TRBV20-1	TRBJ1-1	TGCAGTGCCACCGCGGGGGCGATGAACACTGAAGCTTTCTTT	CSATAGAMNTEAFF
NA	NA	TRBV12-3/TRBV12-4	TRBJ2-1	TGTGCCAGCAGTTTAGCTTTACGGGCTGAGCAGTTCTTC	CASSLALRAEQFF
NA	NA	TRBV5-1	TRBJ2-5	TGCGCCAGCAGCTTCGGGCCTGCACTAGCCCAAGAGACCCAGTACTTC	CASSFGPALAQETQYF
NA	NA	TRBV7-9	TRBJ1-6	TGTGCCAGCAGCTTGCGGGACACCTATTCACCCCTCCACTTT	CASSLRDTYSPLHF
NA	NA	TRBV6-2/TRBV6-3	TRBJ1-3	TGTGCCAGCAGTTCCCTCGGAAACACCATATATTTT	CASSSLGNTIYF
TRBD1	NA	TRBV4-1	TRBJ2-5	TGCGCCAGCAGCCAAGCGGGACAGGGTACGGAGACCCAGTACTTC	CASSQAGQGTETQYF
NA	NA	TRBV28	TRBJ1-4	TGTGCAACCCTGAGGAGCGGCGCAACTAATGAAAAACTGTTTTTT	CATLRSGATNEKLFF
NA	NA	TRBV7-2	TRBJ1-2	TGTGCCAGCAGCTTAGGTGCCAGCACTAACTATGGCTACACCTTC	CASSLGASTNYGYTF
NA	NA	TRBV29-1	TRBJ2-7	TGCAGCGTTCAACCCAGGGGTTCCTACGAGCAGTACTTC	CSVQPRGSYEQYF
NA	NA	TRBV30	TRBJ2-7	TGTGCCTGGAGTGTAGGACAATCCTACGAGCAGTACTTC	CAWSVGQSYEQYF
NA	NA	TRBV20-1	TRBJ2-7	TGCAGTGCTAGCGGGACCCACGAGCAGTACTTC	CSASGTHEQYF
NA	NA	TRBV20-1	TRBJ1-5	TGCAGTGCTAGAGATCGCCAGTCCAATCAGCCCCAGCATTTT	CSARDRQSNQPQHF
NA	once	TRBV3-1	TRBJ1-1	TGTGCCAGCAGCCATTGGAGGACGAAGAACTTGGACACTGAAGCTTTCTTT	CASSHWRTKNLDTEAFF
NA	once	TRBV20-1	TRBJ1-1	TGCAGTGCTAGGGGCCCCGTTTCAAACACTGAAGCTTTCTTT	CSARGPVSNTEAFF